This T cell receptor beta chain was recovered during a study of T cell repertoires in cytomegalovirus infection. About the research overall: CMV infection plus the matching HLA type was flagged by public TCR beta signatures. Points from the study as a whole: CMV-specific TCR beta clonotypes restricted by HLA-C were the ones dominating the ex vivo response. Public TCR beta family frequency separated CMV-and-HLA carriers, including in an independent cohort.

This clonotype was detected once. Its antigen is currently unknown. Germline loops: CDR1 SGHRS, CDR2 YFSETQ. This CDR3 has 17 residues. Unmatched junction bases numbered 10, after V lost 3 bases and J lost 0 bases. Using its own MiXCR run on the reads, TCRdb lists one record per CDR3 protein. The data contain about 740,000 distinct CDR3 sequences, less than 40% of them singletons. The rearrangement links TRBV5-1 to TRBJ2-3, with 7 positions matching TRBD2. The TCR comes from a human donor in good health (CMV status not recorded). Some clones in this sample may be carry-over from other donors' samples. Sequenced material: PBMCs. In nucleotides, the CDR3 is TGCGCCAGCAGCTCTGGACTAGTTCGGGATAGCACAGATACGCAGTATTTT. Protein: CASSSGLVRDSTDTQYF. Filled out from reference TRBV5-1 and TRBJ2-3, the complete variable domain reads KAGVTQTPRYLIKTRGQQVTLSCSPISGHRSVSWYQQTPGQGLQFLFEYFSETQRNKGNFPGRFSGRQFSNSRSEMNVSTLELGDSALYLCASSSGLVRDSTDTQYFGPGTRLTVL.